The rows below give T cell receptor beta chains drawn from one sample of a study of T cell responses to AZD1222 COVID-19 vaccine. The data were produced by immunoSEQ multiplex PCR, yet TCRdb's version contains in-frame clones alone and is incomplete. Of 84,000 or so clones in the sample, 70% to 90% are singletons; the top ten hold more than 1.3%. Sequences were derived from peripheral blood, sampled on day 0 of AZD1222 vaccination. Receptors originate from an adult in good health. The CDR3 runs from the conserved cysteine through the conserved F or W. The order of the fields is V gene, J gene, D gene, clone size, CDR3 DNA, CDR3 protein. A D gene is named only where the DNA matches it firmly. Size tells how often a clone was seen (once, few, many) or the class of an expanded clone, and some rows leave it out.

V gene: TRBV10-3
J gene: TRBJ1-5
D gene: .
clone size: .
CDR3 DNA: TGTGCCATCAGTGAGTCAATACAGGGAAATCAGCCCCAGCATTTT
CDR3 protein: CAISESIQGNQPQHF

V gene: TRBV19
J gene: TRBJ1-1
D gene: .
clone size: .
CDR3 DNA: TGTGCCACCGGAATGGGACGGAGCAACACTGAAGCTTTCTTT
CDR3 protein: CATGMGRSNTEAFF

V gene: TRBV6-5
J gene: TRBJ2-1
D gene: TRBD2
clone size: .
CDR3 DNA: TGTGCCAGCAGTAGAGCGGGGGGTTTATACAATGAGCAGTTCTTC
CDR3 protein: CASSRAGGLYNEQFF

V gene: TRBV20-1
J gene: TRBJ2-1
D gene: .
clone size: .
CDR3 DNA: TGCAGTGCTAGTGGGACGGGAGAAAATGACAATGAGCAGTTCTTC
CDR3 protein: CSASGTGENDNEQFF

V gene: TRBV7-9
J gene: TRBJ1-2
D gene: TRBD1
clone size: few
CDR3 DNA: TGTGCCAGCAGCGCCCAGACAGGGAACGGCTACACCTTC
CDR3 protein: CASSAQTGNGYTF

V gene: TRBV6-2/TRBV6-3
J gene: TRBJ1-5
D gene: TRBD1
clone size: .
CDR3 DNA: TGTGCCAGCAGTTACGAGTCGGGACAGGGGGCCAATCAGCCCCAGCATTTT
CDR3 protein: CASSYESGQGANQPQHF

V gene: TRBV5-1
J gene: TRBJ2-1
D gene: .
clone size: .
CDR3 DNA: TGCGCCTCTCGGGTTACCGAATCTGGGGAGCAGTTCTTC
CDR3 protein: CASRVTESGEQFF

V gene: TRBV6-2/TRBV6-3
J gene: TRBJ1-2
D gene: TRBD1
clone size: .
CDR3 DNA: TGTGCCAGCAGTTTCAGACAGGGAGGAGACTATGGCTACACCTTC
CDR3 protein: CASSFRQGGDYGYTF

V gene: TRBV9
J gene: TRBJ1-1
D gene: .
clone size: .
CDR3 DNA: TGTGCCAGCAGAAAAGAGGGCCTGCGGGCTTTCTTT
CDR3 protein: CASRKEGLRAFF

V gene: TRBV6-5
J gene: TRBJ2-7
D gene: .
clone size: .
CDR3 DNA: TGTGCCAGCAGTTACTCGACTCCACTACAGTACGAGCAGTACTTC
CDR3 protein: CASSYSTPLQYEQYF

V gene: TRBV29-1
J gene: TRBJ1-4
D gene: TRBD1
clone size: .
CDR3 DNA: TGCAGCGTTGCGGGACAGGCAGAAAAACTGTTTTTT
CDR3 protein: CSVAGQAEKLFF

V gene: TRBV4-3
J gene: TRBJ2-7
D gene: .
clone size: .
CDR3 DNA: TGCGCCAGCAGCCGGACCCTACTGGGGACGGAGGAGCAGTACTTC
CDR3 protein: CASSRTLLGTEEQYF

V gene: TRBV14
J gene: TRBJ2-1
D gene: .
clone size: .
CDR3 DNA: TGTGCCAGCAGCCCCGAAACGGCTACGAACAATGAGCAGTTCTTC
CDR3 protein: CASSPETATNNEQFF

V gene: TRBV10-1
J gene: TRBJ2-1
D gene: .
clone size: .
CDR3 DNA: TGCGCCAGCAGTGCGGCGGGACGATCCTACAATGAGCAGTTCTTC
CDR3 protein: CASSAAGRSYNEQFF

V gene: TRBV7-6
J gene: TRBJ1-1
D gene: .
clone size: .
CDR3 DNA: TGTGCCAGCAGCCTAACCCTGGGCATGAACACTGAAGCTTTCTTT
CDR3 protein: CASSLTLGMNTEAFF

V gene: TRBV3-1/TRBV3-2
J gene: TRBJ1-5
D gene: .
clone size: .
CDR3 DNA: TGTGCCAGCAGCCGGGGCACCGGCAATCAGCCCCAGCATTTT
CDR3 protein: CASSRGTGNQPQHF

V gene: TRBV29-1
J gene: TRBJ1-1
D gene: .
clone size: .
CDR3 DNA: TGCAGCGTTGCGGGCAGGGGAGGAGGCACTGAAGCTTTCTTT
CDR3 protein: CSVAGRGGGTEAFF

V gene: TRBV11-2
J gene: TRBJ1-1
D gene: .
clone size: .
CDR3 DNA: TGTGCCAGCAGCTTACTTTACACTGAAGCTTTCTTT
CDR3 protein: CASSLLYTEAFF

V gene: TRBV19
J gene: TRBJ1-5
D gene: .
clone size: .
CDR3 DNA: TGTGCCAGTAGTATCCAGCTGAGGCAGCCCCAGCATTTT
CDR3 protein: CASSIQLRQPQHF

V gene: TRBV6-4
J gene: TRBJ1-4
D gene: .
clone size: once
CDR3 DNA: TGTGCCAGCAGTGCGTTTAACAGGGTAACTAATGAAAAACTGTTTTTT
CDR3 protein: CASSAFNRVTNEKLFF

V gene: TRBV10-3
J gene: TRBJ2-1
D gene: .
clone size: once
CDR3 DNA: TGTGCCATCAGTGAGTCGCTTAGCGGAGGGGTAAATGAGCAGTTCTTC
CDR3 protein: CAISESLSGGVNEQFF

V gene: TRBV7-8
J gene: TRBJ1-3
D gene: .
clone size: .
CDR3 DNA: TGTGCCAGCAGCTTAGCCCATCTGGTTGTCAGCTCTGGAAACACCATATATTTT
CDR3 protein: CASSLAHLVVSSGNTIYF

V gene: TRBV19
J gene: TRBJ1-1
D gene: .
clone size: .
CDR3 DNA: TGTGCCAGTAGTATAGCGGGCAAGGGGGGCACTGAAGCTTTCTTT
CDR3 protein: CASSIAGKGGTEAFF

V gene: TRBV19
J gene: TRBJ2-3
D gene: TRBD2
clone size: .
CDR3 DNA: TGTGCCAGTAGTCGGCTAGCGGGACCCACAGATACGCAGTATTTT
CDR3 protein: CASSRLAGPTDTQYF

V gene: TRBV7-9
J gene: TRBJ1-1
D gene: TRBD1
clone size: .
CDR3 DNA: TGTGCCAGCAGCTTAGGTCAGGGGGCAGACACTGAAGCTTTCTTT
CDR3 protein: CASSLGQGADTEAFF

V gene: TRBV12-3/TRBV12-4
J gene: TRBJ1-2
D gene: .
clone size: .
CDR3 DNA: TGTGCCAGCAGTTTTAGGGGGGATGGCTACACCTTC
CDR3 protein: CASSFRGDGYTF

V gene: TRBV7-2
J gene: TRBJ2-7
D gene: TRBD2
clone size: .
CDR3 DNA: TGTGCCAGCAGCTCTGGGCTAGCGGGCTACGAGCAGTACTTC
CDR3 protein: CASSSGLAGYEQYF

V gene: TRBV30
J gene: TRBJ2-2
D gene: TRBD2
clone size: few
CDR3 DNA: TGTGCCTGGAGTCCGTGGACTAGCGGGAGTGTCCAGAACACCGGGGAGCTGTTTTTT
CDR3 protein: CAWSPWTSGSVQNTGELFF

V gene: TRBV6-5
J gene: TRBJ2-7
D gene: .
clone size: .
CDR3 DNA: TGTGCCAGCGGCAGGGCCGAGCAGTACTTC
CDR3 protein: CASGRAEQYF

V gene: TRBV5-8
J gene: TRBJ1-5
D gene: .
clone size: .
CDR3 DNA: TGTGCCAGCAGCCGGGACTCGGATCAGCCCCAGCATTTT
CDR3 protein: CASSRDSDQPQHF

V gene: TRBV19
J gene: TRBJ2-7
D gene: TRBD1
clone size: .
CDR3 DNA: TGTGCCAGTAGCCCCGGCCCGGGACAGGGCTCCTACGAGCAGTACTTC
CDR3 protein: CASSPGPGQGSYEQYF

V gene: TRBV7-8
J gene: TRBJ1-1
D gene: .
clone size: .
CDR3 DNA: TGTGCCAGCAGCCGGGGCTCTTCCACTGAAGCTTTCTTT
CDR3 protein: CASSRGSSTEAFF

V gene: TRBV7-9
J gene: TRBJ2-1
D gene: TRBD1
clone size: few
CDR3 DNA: TGTGCCAGCAGCGCCTACCGGGACAGGTTCTTC
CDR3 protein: CASSAYRDRFF

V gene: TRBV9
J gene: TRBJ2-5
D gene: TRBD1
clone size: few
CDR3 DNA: TGTGCCAGCAGCGTAGGGCAGGGGGAGCTACAAGAGACCCAGTACTTC
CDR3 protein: CASSVGQGELQETQYF

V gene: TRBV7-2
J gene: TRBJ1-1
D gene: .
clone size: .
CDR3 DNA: TGTGCCAGCAGCTTTGACGCCTTGAACACTGAAGCTTTCTTT
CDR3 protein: CASSFDALNTEAFF

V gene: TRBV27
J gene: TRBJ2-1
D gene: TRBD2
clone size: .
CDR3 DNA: TGTGCCAGCAGACTAGAACGAGGGACTAGCGGTTCCCCGCCCCTCTTC
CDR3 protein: CASRLERGTSGSPPLF

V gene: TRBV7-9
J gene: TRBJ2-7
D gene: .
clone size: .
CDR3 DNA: TGTGCCAGCAGCTTCGCCTACGAGCAGTACTTC
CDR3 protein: CASSFAYEQYF

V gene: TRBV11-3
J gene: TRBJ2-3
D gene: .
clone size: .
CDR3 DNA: TGTGCCAGCGCAGGCGGCACTAGCACAGATACGCAGTATTTT
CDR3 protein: CASAGGTSTDTQYF

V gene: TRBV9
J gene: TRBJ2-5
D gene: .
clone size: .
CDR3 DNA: TGTGCCAGCAGCCCCCGGTTAGATAAAGAGACCCAGTACTTC
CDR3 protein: CASSPRLDKETQYF

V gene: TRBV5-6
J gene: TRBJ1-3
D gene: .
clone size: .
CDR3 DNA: TGTGCCAGCAGCGCCTTCCGGAGCTCTGGAAACACCATATATTTT
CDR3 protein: CASSAFRSSGNTIYF

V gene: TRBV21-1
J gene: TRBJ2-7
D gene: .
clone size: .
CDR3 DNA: TGTGCCAGGCAGGGGTTGGGACTCCTGCCTAGCGCCTACGAGCAGTACTTC
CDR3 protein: CARQGLGLLPSAYEQYF

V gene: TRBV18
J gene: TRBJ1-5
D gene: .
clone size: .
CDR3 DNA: TGTGCCAGCTCACCATCCTTCGGTGGGGATCAGCCCCAGCATTTT
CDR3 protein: CASSPSFGGDQPQHF

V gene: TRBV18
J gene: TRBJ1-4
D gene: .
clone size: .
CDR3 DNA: TGTGCCAGCTCAGACGGGTCTAATGAAAAACTGTTTTTT
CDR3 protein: CASSDGSNEKLFF

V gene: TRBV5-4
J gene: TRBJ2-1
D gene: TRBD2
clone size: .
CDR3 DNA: TGTGCCAGCAGCTTGGGACTAGCGGGAGGGTTAAATGAGCAGTTCTTC
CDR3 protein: CASSLGLAGGLNEQFF

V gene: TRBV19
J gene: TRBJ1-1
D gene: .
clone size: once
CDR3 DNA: TGTGCCAGTAGTTCAGGTGGCGCAGCCACTGAAGCTTTCTTT
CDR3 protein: CASSSGGAATEAFF

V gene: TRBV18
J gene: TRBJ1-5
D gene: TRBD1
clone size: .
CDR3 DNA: TGTGCCAGCTCACCACGCGGGGACAGCTTTGGCAATCAGCCCCAGCATTTT
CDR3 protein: CASSPRGDSFGNQPQHF

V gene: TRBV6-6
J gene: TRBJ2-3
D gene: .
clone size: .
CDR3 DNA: TGTGCCAGCAGTTATTTGGATACGCAGTATTTT
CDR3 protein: CASSYLDTQYF

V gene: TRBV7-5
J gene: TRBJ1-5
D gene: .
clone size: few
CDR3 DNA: TGTGCCAGAAGCTCGACTAGGGTGGTCCATCAGCCCCAGCATTTT
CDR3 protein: CARSSTRVVHQPQHF

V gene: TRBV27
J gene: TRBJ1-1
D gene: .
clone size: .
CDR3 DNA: TGTGCCAGCAGTGGGGGGAACACAGCCTCCGTCACTGAAGCTTTCTTT
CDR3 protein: CASSGGNTASVTEAFF

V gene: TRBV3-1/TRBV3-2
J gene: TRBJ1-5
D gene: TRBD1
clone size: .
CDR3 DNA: TGTGCCAGCAGCCAAGATTTCGGACAGGGAGGAGATCAGCCCCAGCATTTT
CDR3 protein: CASSQDFGQGGDQPQHF

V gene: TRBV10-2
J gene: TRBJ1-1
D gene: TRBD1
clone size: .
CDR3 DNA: TGCGCCAGCAGGGACAGGGTCACGAACACTGAAGCTTTCTTT
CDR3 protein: CASRDRVTNTEAFF

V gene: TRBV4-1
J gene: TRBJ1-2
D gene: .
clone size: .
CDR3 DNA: TGCGCCAGCAGCCAAGCTGAGGCAGCCCGGGTAGGCTACACCTTC
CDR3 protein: CASSQAEAARVGYTF

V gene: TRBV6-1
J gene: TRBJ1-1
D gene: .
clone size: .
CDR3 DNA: TGTGCCAGCAGTGAGGACAGGAACACTGAAGCTTTCTTT
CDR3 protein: CASSEDRNTEAFF